A single sample gave rise to the 27 T cell receptor beta chains below, sequenced in a study of CD8 T cells in ankylosing spondylitis. General observations from the study: Blood of patients with ankylosing spondylitis appeared to be characterized by a TCR beta motif of eight highly homologous variants.

No antigen has been assigned to these receptors. Via MiXCR, TCRdb re-called the 5' RACE reads, giving one row per CDR3 protein. This table has roughly 470,000 distinct CDR3 sequences, roughly 27% appearing once. The sample consisted of blood, either unsorted or a sorted T cell fraction (not recorded which). The receptors originated from a male donor with ankylosing spondylitis.

This chain uses TRBV7-2 with TRBJ2-5; 7 bases match TRBD2. The CDR3 has 15 residues. CDR1 SGHTA and CDR2 FQGNSA come from the germline V gene. After removal of 4 bases from V and 4 bases from J, the junction contained 9 bases not matched to a gene. CDR3 coding DNA: TGTGCCAGCAGCTCAGGCGGGGGAATGACAGAGACCCAGTACTTC. Translating gives CASSSGGGMTETQYF.

The table lists this clonotype with a few counts. The V gene is TRBV12-3 or TRBV12-4, the J gene TRBJ2-3; a possible D gene is TRBD2 (5 bases). Deletions cut 7 bases from V and 6 bases from J, with 14 bases between. The CDR3 is made up of 13 amino acids. In nucleotides, the CDR3 is TGTGCCAGCATTCGCCTAGCATCGGATACGCAGTATTTT. Translated, it gives CASIRLASDTQYF.

A few counts support this clonotype. The rearrangement uses TRBV15 and TRBJ2-1, with D hard to call. CDR3 size: 14 residues. Germline CDR1 LNHNV, CDR2 YYDKDF (reference sequence). The V gene lost 8 bases and the J gene lost 0 bases, with 11 bases spanning the gap. This CDR3 is CATGMESSYNEQFF. The CDR3 nucleotides are TGTGCCACCGGGATGGAGAGCTCCTACAATGAGCAGTTCTTC.

This clonotype was detected only a few times. The V and J genes are TRBV5-1 and TRBJ1-2, with 12 bases lining up with TRBD1. This CDR3 has 14 amino acids. CDR1 is SGHRS and CDR2 is YFSETQ in the germline V gene. V was clipped by 6 bases and J by 7 bases; unmatched bases: 7. The CDR3 here is CASTGTGGLSGYTF. The CDR3 DNA reads as TGCGCCAGCACAGGGACAGGGGGCCTGAGTGGCTACACCTTC.

This clonotype was seen a single time. The chain links TRBV5-5 to TRBJ1-2; D gene unclear. Trimming pared 0 bases from V and 2 bases from J, leaving 11 bases between. This CDR3 has 15 amino acids. CDR1 SGHKS and CDR2 YYEKEE come from the germline V gene (reference sequence). CDR3: CASSLEWRRNYGYTF. The CDR3 DNA reads as TGTGCCAGCAGCTTGGAGTGGCGTCGAAACTATGGCTACACCTTC.

This clonotype was counted a few times. The chain uses TRBV25-1 and TRBJ1-2, with 9 bases matching TRBD1. There are 16 residues in the CDR3. V was clipped by 4 bases and J by 3 bases; unmatched bases: 9. The germline V gene has CDR1 MGHDK and CDR2 SYGVNS. The CDR3, as DNA: TGTGCCAGCAGTGTCACCTTGGGACAGGGAGACTATGGCTACACCTTC. It is translated as CASSVTLGQGDYGYTF.

The V and J genes are TRBV6-2 or TRBV6-3 and TRBJ1-5, with D possibly being TRBD1 (5 bases). The CDR3 totals 14 residues. CDR1 is MNHEY, CDR2 SVGEGT, per germline. V was clipped by 6 bases and J by 5 bases, with 14 bases between them. CDR3 region: CASRGTNFDQPQHF. The CDR3 DNA follows: TGTGCCAGCAGGGGGACGAATTTTGATCAGCCCCAGCATTTT.

This chain joins TRBV29-1 and TRBJ2-7, with D maybe TRBD2 (6 bases). Germline V CDR1 and CDR2: SQVTM, ANQGSEA. The CDR3 is 13 amino acids. The CDR3 loop reads CSAGTSSSYEQYF. DNA of the CDR3: TGCAGTGCCGGGACTTCCAGTTCCTACGAGCAGTACTTC.

This clonotype was counted between two and nine times. For the CDR3, the DNA is TGCAGTGCTCCTACTGACTCACCCCTCCACTTT. The encoded protein is CSAPTDSPLHF. The genes are TRBV20-1 and TRBJ1-6, with no clear D. CDR1 DFQATT and CDR2 SNEGSKA come from the germline V gene (reference sequence). The length of the CDR3 is 11 residues. V lost 5 bases and J 10 bases, leaving 9 bases between the germline ends.

The genes are TRBV27 and TRBJ1-4; possible D gene TRBD1, 6 bases. Trimming left V 5 bases short and J 8 bases short, with 18 bases between. This CDR3 contains 15 residues. Germline values: CDR1 MNHEY, CDR2 SMNVEV (reference sequence). Written as DNA, the CDR3 is TGTGCCAGCAGTCCCCTGGGGGGCATTTGGGAAAAACTGTTTTTT. Amino acids: CASSPLGGIWEKLFF.

This clonotype has just a few counts. V gene TRBV20-1 combines with J gene TRBJ2-1; D possibly corresponds to TRBD2 (5 bases). Germline values: CDR1 DFQATT, CDR2 SNEGSKA (reference sequence). The CDR3 covers 12 residues. The germline V and J ends were trimmed by 4 bases and 6 bases, with 10 bases remaining between them. CDR3 bases: TGCAGTGCTACGGGGTCGATCAATGAGCAGTTCTTC. Its protein product is CSATGSINEQFF.

The DNA of the CDR3 is TGTGCCAGCAGCTTATTCCTAGCGGTAAGCTCCTACAATGAGCAGTTCTTC. Translating gives CASSLFLAVSSYNEQFF. The V gene is TRBV7-9, the J gene TRBJ2-1; TRBD2 matches 7 bases. Germline V gene lookup returns CDR1 SEHNR and CDR2 FQNEAQ (reference sequence). Trimming removed 2 bases from V and 0 bases from J; junction bases left unmatched: 7. The CDR3 extends over 17 amino acids.

Comment on this clonotype: Because the CDR3 is missing its conserved closing phenylalanine or tryptophan, this is likely a read error. Because the CDR3's place on the DNA is in doubt, the DNA is left out and the CDR3 is given as listed by TCRdb. This chain uses TRBV6-1 with TRBJ2-7; the DNA was not compared with TRBD1, the D call given in the table. The CDR3 adds up to 12 amino acids, both ends counted. The germline gives CDR1 MNHNS, CDR2 SASEGT. CDR3 residues: CASSEPTGALSL.

This clonotype appeared a few times. The chain employs TRBV10-2 and TRBJ1-5; D may be TRBD1 (5 bases). This CDR3 has 15 amino acids. The ends were cut back, 3 bases at V and 4 bases at J, with 13 bases in the middle. The germline gives CDR1 WSHSY, CDR2 SAAADI. The chain's CDR3 is CASSDVGEGNQPQHF. The CDR3, as DNA: TGCGCCAGCAGTGACGTGGGGGAAGGTAATCAGCCCCAGCATTTT.

The chain has TRBV24-1 and TRBJ2-3; 10 bases align to TRBD2. Germline V gene sequence: CDR1 KGHDR, CDR2 SFDVKD. CDR3 length: 18 amino acids. J gave up 3 bases and V 6 bases, and 14 bases lay outside the gene matches. The CDR3 sequence is CATSNARPTSGMTDTQYF. In nucleotides, the CDR3 is TGTGCCACCAGTAACGCCCGACCAACTAGCGGGATGACAGATACGCAGTATTTT.

The chain combines TRBV6-1 with TRBJ2-3; TRBD2 matches 12 bases. The CDR3 extends over 16 amino acids. The V and J ends lost 6 bases and 2 bases, in that order; junction bases with no gene match: 6. Germline values: CDR1 MNHNS, CDR2 SASEGT. The DNA for the CDR3 is TGTGCCAGCAGCCGGGGACTAGCGGGCCTCACAGATACGCAGTATTTT. Translating gives CASSRGLAGLTDTQYF.

Ten or more counts support this clonotype. The gene calls are TRBV3-1 and TRBJ2-1; TRBD1 matches 9 bases. CDR1 is LGHDT, CDR2 YNNKEL, per germline (reference sequence). V was pared by 4 bases and J by 6 bases, with 7 bases of the junction left unmatched. This CDR3 comprises 15 residues. CDR3 DNA: TGTGCCAGCAGCCTGGGACAGGGCGAAGGCAATGAGCAGTTCTTC. Translating it yields CASSLGQGEGNEQFF.

The chain links TRBV6-1 to TRBJ2-3; D gene unclear. Germline V gene lookup returns CDR1 MNHNS and CDR2 SASEGT. The CDR3 runs 14 residues. Trimming pared 7 bases from V and 0 bases from J, leaving 11 bases between. The CDR3: CASKEYPSTDTQYF. CDR3 in DNA: TGTGCCAGCAAGGAGTACCCTAGCACAGATACGCAGTATTTT.

This clonotype came up a few times. The CDR3 loop is CASSFTGTGLHSNQPQHF. CDR3 in DNA: TGTGCCAGCAGCTTCACCGGGACAGGGCTCCATAGCAATCAGCCCCAGCATTTT. The rearrangement uses TRBV7-8 and TRBJ1-5; 9 nucleotides align to TRBD1. V dropped 3 bases and J dropped 0; count of bases not matched to a gene: 9. The CDR3 spans 18 residues. Germline V gene lookup returns CDR1 SGHVS and CDR2 FQNEAQ.

This clonotype has a single count. V gene TRBV5-1 combines with J gene TRBJ2-3; D possibly corresponds to TRBD1 (6 bases). The ends were cut back, 0 bases at V and 6 bases at J, with 17 bases in the middle. CDR1 is SGHRS, CDR2 YFSETQ, per germline. The CDR3 is 16 amino acids. CDR3 DNA sequence: TGCGCCAGCAGCTTGGCCCTACAGGGAGATCCCGATACGCAGTATTTT. This codes for CASSLALQGDPDTQYF.

This clonotype was detected many times. The chain employs TRBV12-3 or TRBV12-4 and TRBJ2-5; 9 bases agree with TRBD2. This CDR3 comprises 14 residues. After removal of 4 bases from V and 4 bases from J, the junction contained 4 bases not matched to a gene. The CDR3 sequence: CASSSGLALETQYF. The CDR3 coding sequence is TGTGCCAGCAGTTCAGGACTAGCGTTAGAGACCCAGTACTTC.

There are a few counts of this clonotype. The chain recombines TRBV5-1 with TRBJ1-1; 7 bases are a match to TRBD1. Germline values: CDR1 SGHRS, CDR2 YFSETQ. The CDR3 contains 17 residues. Trimming at V came to 0 bases and at J to 4 bases, leaving 12 bases not matched to a gene. As DNA, the CDR3 is TGCGCCAGCAGCTTGGCGGGACAGATCTCTATAGGCACTGAAGCTTTCTTT. As protein: CASSLAGQISIGTEAFF.

This clonotype was seen a handful of times. The rearrangement joins TRBV28 to TRBJ2-4; TRBD2 matches at 12 bases. The CDR3 is 18 residues long. Germline V gene lookup returns CDR1 MDHEN and CDR2 SYDVKM. The junction had 14 bases not matched to a gene; V was cut back by 4 bases and J by 7 bases. Here the CDR3 reads CASSSPAASGRAVNIQYF. CDR3 in DNA: TGTGCCAGCAGTTCCCCCGCGGCTAGCGGGAGGGCCGTGAACATTCAGTACTTC.

The rearrangement uses TRBV3-1 and TRBJ1-2; D call uncertain. Germline values: CDR1 LGHDT, CDR2 YNNKEL (reference sequence). V lost 0 bases to trimming and J lost 5 bases, with 10 bases between them. The CDR3 sequence is 14 residues long. CDR3 residues: CASSQDFASYGYTF. The CDR3 DNA reads TGTGCCAGCAGCCAAGATTTTGCAAGTTATGGCTACACCTTC. Variable domain in full (rest from reference TRBV3-1 and TRBJ1-2): DTAVSQTPKYLVTQMGNDKSIKCEQNLGHDTMYWYKQDSKKFLKIMFSYNNKELIINETVPNRFSPKSPDKAHLNLHINSLELGDSAVYFCASSQDFASYGYTFGSGTRLTVV.

This clonotype was counted only a few times. The V and J genes are TRBV9 and TRBJ2-1; possibly TRBD2 for D (6 bases). The CDR3 covers 13 residues. V shed 1 base and J shed 10 bases, with 12 bases lying between them. Per germline, CDR1 SGDLS and CDR2 YYNGEE. In DNA, the CDR3 is TGTGCCAGCAGCGTAACTAGCTGGGGCGAGCAGTTCTTC. Amino acids: CASSVTSWGEQFF.

This clonotype was seen more than once but under ten times. This chain links TRBV27 with TRBJ2-7, with a tentative D call TRBD2 (6 bases). Looked up from germline, CDR1 is MNHEY and CDR2 is SMNVEV (reference sequence). The CDR3 covers 16 residues. V gave up 4 bases and J gave up 0 bases, with 16 bases separating them. The CDR3 coding sequence is TGTGCCAGCAGTTCCGGTCCCGGGACTGGCTCCTACGAGCAGTACTTC. Its translation: CASSSGPGTGSYEQYF.

The CDR3 sequence: CSVPGDRANYGYTF. The DNA for the CDR3 is TGCAGCGTTCCAGGTGACAGGGCCAACTATGGCTACACCTTC. The chain recombines TRBV29-1 with TRBJ1-2, with 7 bases that match TRBD1. CDR3 length: 14 amino acids. Germline values: CDR1 SQVTM, CDR2 ANQGSEA. V gave up 5 bases and J gave up 2 bases; unmatched junction bases: 8. Full variable domain (outside the CDR3, taken from reference TRBV29-1 and TRBJ1-2): SAVISQKPSRDICQRGTSLTIQCQVDSQVTMMFWYRQQPGQSLTLIATANQGSEATYESGFVIDKFPISRPNLTFSTLTVSNMSPEDSSIYLCSVPGDRANYGYTFGSGTRLTVV.